The source of this T cell receptor beta chain is a study of identical twins. Each CDR3 protein gets one entry after TCRdb re-called the 5' RACE reads with MiXCR. The sample holds about 240,000 distinct CDR3 sequences, 10% seen once. The table lists this clonotype with many counts. The antigen is unknown. Trimming left V 3 bases short and J 0 bases short, with 13 bases between. This CDR3 has 16 residues. Germline V gene lookup returns CDR1 ENHRY and CDR2 SYGVKD. General study findings and limits: Insertions ran lower in abundant cord blood beta clonotypes, though not in memory repertoires. Alpha sequences that were out-of-frame and twin-shared showed an excess of low generation probability.

This sequence joins TRBV10-3 and TRBJ2-3; D gene unclear. Material: memory T cells sorted from blood. The origin of this receptor is a man aged 50 to 60 in good health. The CDR3 DNA is TGTGCCATCAGTGATTATAACAGAGACAGCACAGATACGCAGTATTTT. Amino acids: CAISDYNRDSTDTQYF.